These T cell receptor beta chains were read from a single sample in a study of blood T cell repertoires in COVID-19. Generated by immunoSEQ multiplex PCR, the TCRdb table keeps only in-frame clones and is missing some. The repertoire consists of about 190,000 clones, with roughly 80% occurring once and the leading ten covering about 3.5%. Specimen: PBMCs or T cells enriched from blood (not recorded which). The receptors derive from a woman aged 25 to 39 who had recovered from COVID-19. Both conserved end residues are part of each CDR3. D genes are given only for firm matches. Clone size is given for some rows only: seen once, a few or many times, or a class if the clone is expanded.

V gene,D gene,J gene,clone size,CDR3 DNA,CDR3 protein
TRBV28,.,TRBJ1-1,.,TGTGCCAGCAGTCCCTGGACAGAGAACACTGAAGCTTTCTTT,CASSPWTENTEAFF
TRBV9,.,TRBJ1-5,.,TGTGCCAGCAGCCGCACCGGGGGGGATAATCAGCCCCAGCATTTT,CASSRTGGDNQPQHF
TRBV7-9,TRBD1,TRBJ2-3,.,TGTGCCAGCAGCGAGGACAGGGAGAGCACAGATACGCAGTATTTT,CASSEDRESTDTQYF
TRBV12-3/TRBV12-4,.,TRBJ1-1,.,TGTGCCAGCAGTTCCGACAGCAGCACTGAAGCTTTCTTT,CASSSDSSTEAFF
TRBV27,TRBD1,TRBJ1-5,.,TGTGCCAGCACTGTTACAGGGGGCGTTCAGCCCCAGCATTTT,CASTVTGGVQPQHF
TRBV19,TRBD1,TRBJ1-2,.,TGTGCCAGCTTCAGGACAGGGGGATATGGCTACACCTTC,CASFRTGGYGYTF
TRBV4-1,.,TRBJ1-5,.,TGCGCCAGCAGCCCCGGGGTCTTTCAGCCCCAGCATTTT,CASSPGVFQPQHF
TRBV24-1,.,TRBJ1-5,.,TGTGCCACCAGTGACCTGTCGGGCAATCAGCCCCAGCATTTT,CATSDLSGNQPQHF
TRBV7-2,.,TRBJ1-6,.,TGTGCCAGCAGCACAGACAATTCACCCCTCCACTTT,CASSTDNSPLHF
TRBV28,.,TRBJ2-3,.,TGTGCCAGCAGTTTTTATCGGGGGACGGCAGATACGCAGTATTTT,CASSFYRGTADTQYF
TRBV6-5,.,TRBJ2-1,few,TGTGCCAGCAGTTACTCGGTTCGGGTGCCTTACAATGAGCAGTTCTTC,CASSYSVRVPYNEQFF
TRBV19,TRBD1,TRBJ1-2,once,TGTGCCAGTAGGGTGGGGACAGTGAGAACTAACTATGGCTACACCTTC,CASRVGTVRTNYGYTF
TRBV27,.,TRBJ2-1,.,TGTGCCAGCCGTCCCCCGCGGGTCAACTACAATGAGCAGTTCTTC,CASRPPRVNYNEQFF
TRBV2,TRBD1,TRBJ1-5,.,TGTGCCAGCGGAACAGGGGGCGGGAGCAATCAGCCCCAGCATTTT,CASGTGGGSNQPQHF
TRBV27,TRBD2,TRBJ2-1,.,TGTGCCAGCAGTGCCCGCAGACTAGCGGGAGGTCCTTACAATGAGCAGTTCTTC,CASSARRLAGGPYNEQFF
TRBV19,.,TRBJ1-2,once,TGTGCCAGCAGACAGGCCGACTATGGCTACACCTTC,CASRQADYGYTF
TRBV28,TRBD1,TRBJ1-2,.,TGTGCCAGCAGTTTCACAGGGGCTGTCTATGGCTACACCTTC,CASSFTGAVYGYTF
TRBV25-1,.,TRBJ1-5,once,TGTGCCAGCAGTGGGGGGAAAGGGACTTATAGCAATCAGCCCCAGCATTTT,CASSGGKGTYSNQPQHF
TRBV11-3,.,TRBJ2-1,once,TGTGCCAGCAGCCAACGACTGGACTCCAATGAGCAGTTCTTC,CASSQRLDSNEQFF
TRBV9,.,TRBJ2-7,.,TGTGCCAGCAGCCCCCCCGCGGGCCTCAACTACGAGCAGTACTTC,CASSPPAGLNYEQYF
TRBV27,TRBD2,TRBJ2-1,.,TGTGCCAGCAGTTCCGGGACTAGCCCCTACAATGAGCAGTTCTTC,CASSSGTSPYNEQFF
TRBV27,TRBD1,TRBJ2-1,.,TGTGCCAGCAGCTACGGGACAGGGTACAATGAGCAGTTCTTC,CASSYGTGYNEQFF
TRBV27,.,TRBJ1-2,.,TGTGCCAGCAGCCCATCCCCCCAGATCGATGGCTACACCTTC,CASSPSPQIDGYTF
TRBV15,.,TRBJ2-7,.,TGTGCCACCAGCAGTGAACAGGGAAGGGCTTACGAGCAGTACTTC,CATSSEQGRAYEQYF
TRBV6-5,TRBD1,TRBJ2-4,.,TGTGCCAGCAGTAGGACAGGGAGCCACATTCAGTACTTC,CASSRTGSHIQYF
TRBV6-1,.,TRBJ1-4,few,TGTGCCAGCAGTGAAGATTTGAGGTTATTCAATCAAAAACTGTTTTTT,CASSEDLRLFNQKLFF
TRBV21-1,.,TRBJ2-2,.,TGTGCCAGCAGCAAAGGAGGGGACAGGGGAAACACCGGGGAGCTGTTTTTT,CASSKGGDRGNTGELFF
TRBV5-4,.,TRBJ1-5,.,TGTGCCAGCAGCTTGCGGGGGAGCAATCAGCCCCAGCATTTT,CASSLRGSNQPQHF
TRBV25-1,.,TRBJ2-3,few,TGTGCCAGCAGTGTCTTATTGGATACGCAGTATTTT,CASSVLLDTQYF
TRBV28,TRBD1,TRBJ2-6,.,TGTGCCAGCAGTTCGGGACAGGGCGCTGGGGCCAACGTCCTGACTTTC,CASSSGQGAGANVLTF
TRBV28,TRBD1,TRBJ2-5,.,TGTGCCAGCAGCTTCAGGGGGCTGGAGACCCAGTACTTC,CASSFRGLETQYF
TRBV5-6,.,TRBJ1-1,.,TGTGCCAGCAGCTTCGCGGAGGACACTGAAGCTTTCTTT,CASSFAEDTEAFF
TRBV27,TRBD2,TRBJ2-1,.,TGTGCCAGCAGTTTATCGGCCCTGGGGGCTAGCGGGAGATGGAATGAGCAGTTCTTC,CASSLSALGASGRWNEQFF
TRBV4-1,.,TRBJ2-3,.,TGCGCCAGCAGCTCTCTCGGGGGAGGAACAGATACGCAGTATTTT,CASSSLGGGTDTQYF